Listed here are 24 T cell receptor beta chains from one sample, sequenced in a study of Ad26.COV2.S vaccination and SARS-CoV-2 variants. Sample treatment: roughly 20 received Ad26.COV2.S at low or high dose, single or two shots; roughly five received placebo; per-sample allocation not given. The investigators took samples on day 63 after the first vaccine or placebo injection. Repertoires were generated with immunoSEQ multiplex PCR, while TCRdb's copy carries only in-frame clones and drops some. Of hundreds of thousands of clones listed, 90% were seen once; the top ten hold over 9%. The source was peripheral blood, collected in a trial of Ad26.COV2.S vaccine versus placebo. These receptor sequences come from a person aged 18-65 years who received the Ad26.COV2.S COVID-19 vaccine or a placebo.

The J gene is TRBJ2-5, the V gene TRBV7-6, with no clear D. V shed 1 base and J shed 4 bases, with 7 bases lying between them. Germline V gene data show CDR1 as SGHVS and CDR2 as FNYEAQ. The length of the CDR3 is 13 residues. CDR3 residues: CASSLGQRETQYF. DNA for the CDR3: TGTGCCAGCAGCTTAGGGCAGAGAGAGACCCAGTACTTC.

This sequence joins TRBV4-2 and TRBJ2-1; 13 nucleotides align to TRBD2. With 1 base clipped from V and 15 bases from J, the junction kept 9 bases outside the gene matches. Germline CDR1 reads LGHNA; CDR2 reads YNFKEQ. CDR3 length equals 15 residues. CDR3 in amino acids: CASSQGLAGGPELFF. The CDR3 DNA follows: TGTGCCAGCAGCCAAGGACTAGCGGGAGGACCCGAGTTGTTCTTC.

CDR3 sequence reads: CASSREGTKNIQYF. CDR3 nucleotide sequence: TGTGCCAGCTCCCGGGAGGGAACCAAAAACATTCAGTACTTC. This chain uses TRBV18 with TRBJ2-4; 8 bases align to TRBD2. There are 14 residues in the CDR3. The germline gives CDR1 KGHSH, CDR2 LQKENI. The V gene end was trimmed by 6 bases and the J gene end by 2 bases; junction bases not matched to a gene: 3.

This clone was recorded once. The rearrangement links TRBV4-2 to TRBJ1-3; 7 bases map to TRBD1. V dropped 0 bases and J dropped 4; count of bases not matched to a gene: 6. Germline CDR1 LGHNA, CDR2 YNFKEQ. The CDR3 covers 16 residues. Here the CDR3 reads CASSQDRGRGGNTIYF. The DNA for the CDR3 is TGTGCCAGCAGCCAAGATAGGGGCAGGGGGGGAAACACCATATATTTT.

This clone was seen only a few times. The chain carries TRBV6-5 and TRBJ1-4; 8 nucleotides line up with TRBD1. The CDR3 covers 14 residues. Germline V gene lookup returns CDR1 MNHEY and CDR2 SVGAGI. Trimming cost V 8 bases and J 4 bases; bases outside gene matches: 6. The CDR3 nucleotides read TGTGCCAGCGCTGACAGGGGCCATAATGAAAAACTGTTTTTT. Translated, it gives CASADRGHNEKLFF.

The chain is built from TRBV24-1 and TRBJ1-2, with D possibly matching TRBD1 (5 bases). Trimming cost V 2 bases and J 6 bases, with 15 bases left between them. Per the germline V gene, CDR1 is KGHDR and CDR2 is SFDVKD. The CDR3 runs to 15 residues. CDR3 protein: CATSDSRTGGDGYTF. The DNA of the CDR3 is TGTGCCACCAGTGATTCCAGGACGGGGGGGGATGGCTACACCTTC.

This chain uses TRBV19 with TRBJ2-3; D might be TRBD2 (6 bases). Germline values: CDR1 LNHDA, CDR2 SQIVND (reference sequence). The CDR3 spans 13 residues. Trimming cost V 8 bases and J 5 bases, with 14 bases left between them. The CDR3 is CASYGGVRDTQYF. CDR3 sequence (DNA): TGTGCCAGTTACGGGGGAGTACGAGATACGCAGTATTTT.

The V call is TRBV6-6, the J call TRBJ2-1; D tentatively reads TRBD1 or TRBD2 (5 bases each). Trimming removed 6 bases from V and 2 bases from J, with 14 bases in between. The germline gives CDR1 MNHNY, CDR2 SVGAGI (reference sequence). CDR3 size: 15 residues. CDR3 sequence reads: CASSQGLAPYNEQFF. The CDR3 DNA sequence: TGTGCCAGCAGCCAGGGCCTAGCCCCCTACAATGAGCAGTTCTTC.

The chain is built from TRBV12-5 and TRBJ2-1, with 12 positions matching TRBD2. The ends lost 5 bases at V and 6 bases at J; junction bases unmatched: 5. Germline V lookup: CDR1 LGHNT, CDR2 FRNRAP. This CDR3 has 15 amino acids. The CDR3 nucleotides are TGTGCTAGTGGTGCGACTAGCGGGAGAGTCAATGAGCAGTTCTTC. Its protein is CASGATSGRVNEQFF.

The chain employs TRBV3-1 (or the pseudogene TRBV3-2) and TRBJ1-3, with no clear D. The CDR3 consists of 14 residues. V was trimmed by 3 bases and J by 3 bases, leaving 9 bases between them. Germline V CDR1 and CDR2: LGHDT, YNNKEL (reference sequence). The CDR3 spells CASSQDGFGNTIYF. CDR3 DNA: TGTGCCAGCAGCCAGGATGGGTTTGGAAACACCATATATTTT.

The sample holds one count of this clone. This chain links TRBV19 with TRBJ1-1, with a possible D match to TRBD1 (6 bases). The CDR3 is made up of 12 amino acids. Germline V gives CDR1 LNHDA, CDR2 SQIVND (reference sequence). The V end lost 9 bases, the J end lost 8 bases, and 16 bases lay between the germline ends. The CDR3 DNA follows: TGTGCCAGCCGTATGTTTACAGGGGAAGCTTTCTTT. Protein sequence: CASRMFTGEAFF.

The rearrangement uses TRBV5-4 and TRBJ2-7; 8 bases align to TRBD1. Germline V lookup: CDR1 SGHNT, CDR2 YYREEE (reference sequence). This CDR3 contains 14 residues. The ends lost 0 bases at V and 3 bases at J; junction bases unmatched: 2. The CDR3 region has the DNA TGTGCCAGCAGCTTGGAACAGGGGGGCTACGAGCAGTACTTC. Its translation is CASSLEQGGYEQYF.

The rearrangement links TRBV7-5 to TRBJ1-5; the table's TRBD1 call for D was not verified on the DNA. TRBV7-5 is marked as a pseudogene. CDR3 size: 13 residues. This chain's CDR3 is CVRSLGVRDSEHF. The DNA of the CDR3 is TGTGTCAGAAGCTTAGGGGTCCGGGACAGTGAGCATTTT.

V gene TRBV9 combines with J gene TRBJ2-3; 9 bases align to TRBD2. Germline CDR1 reads SGDLS; CDR2 reads YYNGEE. The CDR3 has 16 amino acids. The V segment lost 0 bases and the J segment 2 bases; nucleotides outside the gene matches: 4. CDR3 bases: TGTGCCAGCAGCGTAGGGGCTAGCGGGATCACAGATACGCAGTATTTT. Translation gives CASSVGASGITDTQYF.

This chain links TRBV6-2 or TRBV6-3 with TRBJ2-5; 8 positions match TRBD1. V lost 6 bases, J lost 13 bases, and 7 bases stayed unmatched. Germline V lookup: CDR1 MNHEY, CDR2 SVGEGT. This CDR3 has 11 residues. Here the CDR3 DNA reads TGTGCCAGCAGCCAGGGGGCCGCCCTGTACTTC. Protein sequence: CASSQGAALYF.

The chain combines TRBV2 with TRBJ2-7; tentative D call: TRBD1 (5 bases). The V end lost 4 bases, the J end lost 5 bases, and 9 bases lay between the germline ends. Germline assignment: CDR1 SNHLY and CDR2 FYNNEI. The CDR3 extends over 12 amino acids. CDR3 nucleotides: TGTGCCAGCAGTGTAGTAGGGGACGAGCAGTACTTC. Encoded protein: CASSVVGDEQYF.

The V and J genes are TRBV7-9 and TRBJ2-7; D uncertain. Germline assignment: CDR1 SEHNR and CDR2 FQNEAQ (reference sequence). The CDR3 length is 14 residues. Trimming cost V 3 bases and J 5 bases, with 14 bases left between them. The CDR3 region has the DNA TGTGCCAGCAGCTTCGGGCGCGGTCCCAACGAGCAGTACTTC. Translation: CASSFGRGPNEQYF.

This chain links TRBV6-2 or TRBV6-3 with TRBJ2-2; D uncertain. Trimming pared 0 bases from V and 6 bases from J, leaving 11 bases between. The CDR3 runs 15 residues. CDR1 MNHEY and CDR2 SVGEGT come from the germline V gene. The CDR3 loop reads CASSYSTKMAGELFF. In nucleotides, the CDR3 is TGTGCCAGCAGTTACTCAACGAAAATGGCCGGGGAGCTGTTTTTT.

The chain combines TRBV12-3 or TRBV12-4 with TRBJ2-1; unclear D gene. The CDR3 contains 10 residues. The V end was cut by 8 bases, the J end by 5 bases, with 4 bases between. The CDR3 sequence is CASSDNEQFF. DNA of the CDR3: TGTGCCAGCTCTGACAATGAGCAGTTCTTC.

J is TRBJ2-1 and V is TRBV15; D is perhaps TRBD2 (5 bases). Germline assignment: CDR1 LNHNV and CDR2 YYDKDF (reference sequence). Between the trimmed V and J ends, which lost 0 bases and 7 bases, there was a span of 13 bases. The CDR3 is 15 residues long. The CDR3 is CATSRDLGVGNEQFF. CDR3 bases: TGTGCCACCAGCAGAGATCTGGGAGTTGGGAATGAGCAGTTCTTC.

The genes are TRBV7-2 and TRBJ2-1, with 8 bases fitting TRBD2. Per the germline V gene, CDR1 is SGHTA and CDR2 is FQGNSA. This CDR3 comprises 14 residues. Trimming at V came to 8 bases and at J to 10 bases, leaving 13 bases not matched to a gene. The CDR3 DNA reads as TGTGCCAGCCGTCTCCCAGGACTAGCCGGCGAGCAGTTCTTC. Translation gives CASRLPGLAGEQFF.

The V and J genes are TRBV28 and TRBJ2-2; 12 bases line up with TRBD1. Germline CDR1 is MDHEN and CDR2 is SYDVKM. J lost 2 bases, V lost 7 bases, and 8 bases had no gene match. This CDR3 has 17 amino acids. The CDR3 reads CASTSGTGGGNTGELFF. CDR3 sequence (DNA): TGTGCCAGCACTTCGGGGACAGGGGGCGGAAACACCGGGGAGCTGTTTTTT.

This rearrangement joins TRBV7-3 to TRBJ2-3; 8 bases match TRBD1. Trimming removed 5 bases from V and 3 bases from J; junction bases left unmatched: 1. The CDR3 runs to 13 residues. Germline V lookup: CDR1 SGHTA, CDR2 FQGTGA. As DNA, the CDR3 is TGTGCCAGCAGCCGACAGGGGACAGATACGCAGTATTTT. It specifies CASSRQGTDTQYF.

The V and J genes are TRBV5-1 and TRBJ2-7, with 7 bases matching TRBD1. The junction had 6 bases not matched to a gene; V was cut back by 0 bases and J by 6 bases. CDR3 length equals 14 residues. Germline V CDR1 and CDR2: SGHRS, YFSETQ. The CDR3 DNA is TGCGCCAGCAGCTTGGGACAGGGTCTCTCCGAGCAGTACTTC. Protein: CASSLGQGLSEQYF.